Following are 16 T cell receptor beta chains from one sample sequenced in a study of T cell responses to AZD1222 COVID-19 vaccine. The data were produced by immunoSEQ multiplex PCR, yet TCRdb's version contains in-frame clones alone and is incomplete. The data hold some 120,000 clones, with about 86% observed a single time. The source was peripheral blood, collected on day 0 of AZD1222 vaccination. Every receptor here comes from an adult in good health.

The rearrangement joins TRBV7-9 to TRBJ2-3, with 16 bases aligning to TRBD2. This CDR3 has 18 amino acids. Germline values: CDR1 SEHNR, CDR2 FQNEAQ (reference sequence). V shed 0 bases and J 2 bases; nucleotides not matched to a gene: 2. CDR3: CASSLAGLAGGPTDTQYF. The DNA for the CDR3 is TGTGCCAGCAGCTTAGCGGGACTAGCGGGGGGGCCCACAGATACGCAGTATTTT.

The chain's CDR3 is CASSLAGQRNQPQHF. CDR3 sequence (DNA): TGCGCCAGCAGCTTGGCCGGACAGCGCAATCAGCCCCAGCATTTT. This chain connects TRBV5-1 to TRBJ1-5; possible D gene TRBD1, 6 bases. V shed 0 bases and J shed 2 bases, with 9 bases lying between them. In germline, CDR1 is SGHRS, CDR2 YFSETQ. The length of the CDR3 is 15 residues.

For this clone: Other DNA sequences in this sample translate to the same CDR3. The chain recombines TRBV28 with TRBJ2-7; 7 nucleotides align to TRBD1. This CDR3 has 15 residues. V shed 1 base and J 1 base; nucleotides not matched to a gene: 4. CDR1 MDHEN and CDR2 SYDVKM come from the germline V gene. CDR3 in amino acids: CASSLFLTGSYEQYF. CDR3 in DNA: TGTGCCAGCAGTTTATTCTTGACAGGGTCCTACGAGCAGTACTTC.

The chain employs TRBV5-1 and TRBJ1-1; 9 bases are shared with TRBD1. Looked up from germline, CDR1 is SGHRS and CDR2 is YFSETQ. The junction had 5 bases not matched to a gene; V was cut back by 5 bases and J by 3 bases. This CDR3 spans 14 amino acids. This CDR3 reads CASRLTGGDTEAFF. DNA of the CDR3: TGCGCCAGCAGGCTGACAGGGGGGGACACTGAAGCTTTCTTT.

This sequence joins TRBV28 and TRBJ2-5; D is perhaps TRBD1 or TRBD2 (5 bases each). Germline CDR1 is MDHEN and CDR2 is SYDVKM. This CDR3 is built from 15 residues. Trimming cost V 5 bases and J 3 bases, with 16 bases left between them. This chain's CDR3 is CASSLPHGTEETQYF. Here the CDR3 DNA reads TGTGCCAGCAGTCTACCCCACGGGACCGAAGAGACCCAGTACTTC.

The V gene is TRBV9, the J gene TRBJ1-2; no reliable D call. CDR1 SGDLS and CDR2 YYNGEE come from the germline V gene. The CDR3 has 13 amino acids. Trimming left V 3 bases short and J 1 base short, with 7 bases between. The CDR3 reads CASSGAINYGYTF. The DNA for the CDR3 is TGTGCCAGCAGCGGGGCGATTAACTATGGCTACACCTTC. The variable domain in full, with the rest retrieved from reference TRBV9 and TRBJ1-2, is DSGVTQTPKHLITATGQRVTLRCSPRSGDLSVYWYQQSLDQGLQFLIQYYNGEERAKGNILERFSAQQFPDLHSELNLSSLELGDSALYFCASSGAINYGYTFGSGTRLTVV.

The V call is TRBV11-2, the J call TRBJ1-5, with D hard to call. V dropped 5 bases and J dropped 3 bases, with 11 bases sitting between them. The CDR3 length is 14 residues. The V gene's germline CDR1 is SGHAT and CDR2 FQNNGV. CDR3: CASSPGRTNQPQHF. The CDR3 region has the DNA TGTGCCAGCAGCCCAGGACGGACCAATCAGCCCCAGCATTTT.

The V gene is TRBV6-5, the J gene TRBJ1-1; D not certain. Germline CDR1 reads MNHEY; CDR2 reads SVGAGI. The CDR3 contains 12 residues. V was clipped by 6 bases and J by 3 bases, with 8 bases between them. In DNA form, the CDR3 reads TGTGCCAGCAGAAACACCTACACTGAAGCTTTCTTT. This encodes CASRNTYTEAFF.

The chain couples TRBV4-2 to TRBJ1-2; D is perhaps TRBD1 (6 bases). Germline CDR1 reads LGHNA; CDR2 reads YNFKEQ. The V end was cut by 4 bases, the J end by 2 bases, with 14 bases between. The CDR3 is 15 residues long. The CDR3, as DNA: TGTGCCAGCAGCCGAGGCGGCCAGGGGAACTATGGCTACACCTTC. This translates into CASSRGGQGNYGYTF.

The V gene is TRBV30, the J gene TRBJ1-2, with TRBD1 matching 8 bases. Per the germline V gene, CDR1 is GTSNPN and CDR2 is SVGIG (reference sequence). This CDR3 is 13 amino acids long. J was trimmed by 8 bases and V by 2 bases; bases with no gene match: 7. This chain's CDR3 is CAWSPQGAVGYTF. The CDR3 nucleotides read TGTGCCTGGAGTCCGCAGGGGGCTGTGGGCTACACCTTC. The full variable domain, its missing parts supplied by reference TRBV30 and TRBJ1-2, is SQTIHQWPATLVQPVGSPLSLECTVEGTSNPNLYWYRQAAGRGLQLLFYSVGIGQISSEVPQNLSASRPQDRQFILSSKKLLLSDSGFYLCAWSPQGAVGYTFGSGTRLTVV.

CDR3 protein: CASSLAGVPLNTEAFF. In nucleotides, the CDR3 is TGTGCCAGCAGCTTAGCAGGGGTCCCTTTGAACACTGAAGCTTTCTTT. This chain connects TRBV11-2 to TRBJ1-1; maybe TRBD1 (6 bases). Germline V gene data show CDR1 as SGHAT and CDR2 as FQNNGV. V was pared by 1 base and J by 0 bases, with 12 bases between. The CDR3 is made up of 16 amino acids.

The gene calls are TRBV7-6 and TRBJ1-5, with D possibly TRBD1 on 6 matching bases. The CDR3 covers 17 residues. The V end lost 5 bases, the J end lost 7 bases, and 24 bases lay between the germline ends. Germline V gene sequence: CDR1 SGHVS, CDR2 FNYEAQ. CDR3 amino acids: CASSPPSDLGGGQPQHF. Written as DNA, the CDR3 is TGTGCCAGCAGCCCCCCCTCCGATTTGGGGGGCGGGCAGCCCCAGCATTTT.

The genes are TRBV6-2 or TRBV6-3 and TRBJ2-5; 12 bases map to TRBD2. J was trimmed by 4 bases and V by 0 bases; bases with no gene match: 3. This CDR3 comprises 16 residues. Germline values: CDR1 MNHEY, CDR2 SVGEGT. The CDR3 DNA is TGTGCCAGCAGTTACTCGACTAGCGGGAGCCCAGAGACCCAGTACTTC. It codes for CASSYSTSGSPETQYF.

The CDR3: CASSPRRGAYGYTF. The CDR3, as DNA: TGTGCCAGCAGTCCCCGTCGGGGGGCCTATGGCTACACCTTC. This chain uses TRBV6-2 or TRBV6-3 with TRBJ1-2, with a weak D call TRBD1 (6 bases). CDR1 and CDR2 from the germline V gene are MNHEY and SVGEGT. Trimming took off 5 bases at V and 4 bases at J, with 14 bases between the two ends. The CDR3 spans 14 residues.

The CDR3 spells CASSLSGSSYNSPLHF. Here the CDR3 DNA reads TGTGCCAGCAGTTTATCGGGGAGCTCCTATAATTCACCCCTCCACTTT. This rearrangement joins TRBV28 to TRBJ1-6; D is uncertain. V was clipped by 1 base and J by 0 bases, with 7 bases between them. The germline V gene encodes CDR1 MDHEN and CDR2 SYDVKM. The CDR3 has 16 residues.

The chain has TRBV11-1 and TRBJ1-1; D perhaps matches TRBD1 (5 bases). This CDR3 spans 15 amino acids. V gave up 5 bases and J gave up 2 bases, with 15 bases separating them. Germline lookup yields CDR1 SGHAT and CDR2 FQDESV (reference sequence). The CDR3, as DNA: TGTGCCAGCAGCCCCTGGAGAAGGGGAAACACTGAAGCTTTCTTT. Translated: CASSPWRRGNTEAFF.